The 19 T cell receptor beta chains below come from one sample, sequenced in a study of persistence of HIV-infected CD4 T cells. Which antigens these TCRs recognize remains unknown. The immunoSEQ assay was version 4, run in survey mode. Assay used: immunoSEQ multiplex PCR; TCRdb lists only in-frame clones, some missing. The sample yields about 36,000 clones, more than 75% seen once. Overlapping HIV-1 Gag 15-mer peptides at approximately 0.96 ug per peptide per mL were used. Sorted nonresponding memory CD4+ T cells were CD40L-negative, CD69-negative, CD45RO-high. The sample consisted of cultured CD4+ T cells from PBMCs, taken from a patient who received antiretroviral therapy. The receptor source for this set is an adult with HIV. The donor label of this sample is uncertain.

The chain has TRBV10-3 and TRBJ2-7, with TRBD1 matching over 7 bases. The V gene's germline CDR1 is ENHRY and CDR2 SYGVKD. The CDR3 sequence is 15 residues long. V trimming: 7 bases; J trimming: 0 bases; junction bases outside the gene matches: 9. CDR3 sequence reads: CAITGNGTASYEQYF. CDR3 sequence (DNA): TGTGCCATCACCGGAAACGGGACAGCCTCCTACGAGCAGTACTTC.

The V gene is TRBV28, the J gene TRBJ1-5; TRBD1 might be the D (6 bases). The germline V gene encodes CDR1 MDHEN and CDR2 SYDVKM. Trimming took off 6 bases at V and 6 bases at J, with 15 bases between the two ends. This CDR3 comprises 14 residues. CDR3 bases: TGTGCCAGCAGGGGGAACAGGGAAGGTCAGCCCCAGCATTTT. Its translation is CASRGNREGQPQHF.

This clone was seen more than once but under ten times. The J gene is TRBJ1-6, the V gene TRBV9; no definite D call. Looked up from germline, CDR1 is SGDLS and CDR2 is YYNGEE. V shed 4 bases and J shed 7 bases, with 6 bases lying between them. The CDR3 is 12 residues long. The chain's CDR3 is CASSSSNSPLHF. As DNA, the CDR3 is TGTGCCAGCAGCTCCTCAAATTCACCCCTCCACTTT.

V gene TRBV2 combines with J gene TRBJ1-4, with D possibly matching TRBD1 (5 bases). The germline V and J ends were trimmed by 7 bases and 3 bases, with 12 bases remaining between them. The germline V gene encodes CDR1 SNHLY and CDR2 FYNNEI. The CDR3 length is 14 residues. The CDR3, as DNA: TGTGCCAGCACCCAGGGAGAGGCTAATGAAAAACTGTTTTTT. Its protein is CASTQGEANEKLFF.

CDR3: CTSSQGYRTSSYEQYF. CDR3 nucleotides: TGCACCAGCAGCCAAGGGTACAGGACTTCCAGCTACGAGCAGTACTTC. The V and J genes are TRBV1 and TRBJ2-7. TRBV1 is designated a pseudogene. The CDR3 totals 16 residues.

The chain combines TRBV2 with TRBJ2-2; TRBD2 is a possible D gene (5 bases). The CDR3 totals 15 residues. The V and J ends lost 4 bases and 7 bases respectively, with 16 bases between them. CDR1 and CDR2 (germline): SNHLY, FYNNEI. The DNA of the CDR3 is TGTGCCAGCAGTGTTCAGCCGGGGTATATCGGGGAGCTGTTTTTT. It translates to CASSVQPGYIGELFF.

The rearrangement joins TRBV2 to TRBJ1-6, with 11 positions matching TRBD1. Germline trimming cut 6 bases from V and 5 bases from J; bases unmatched to any gene: 0. The CDR3 has 14 amino acids. Per germline, CDR1 SNHLY and CDR2 FYNNEI. The CDR3 sequence is CASRGQGDNSPLHF. CDR3 DNA: TGTGCCAGCAGGGGACAGGGGGATAATTCACCCCTCCACTTT.

The chain uses TRBV28 and TRBJ1-4, with 10 nucleotides matching TRBD1. After removal of 6 bases from V and 6 bases from J, the junction contained 7 bases not matched to a gene. The CDR3 length is 15 residues. CDR1 is MDHEN, CDR2 SYDVKM, per germline. Written as DNA, the CDR3 is TGTGCCAGCAGCCTCCGACAGGGGGCGCATGAAAAACTGTTTTTT. The encoded protein is CASSLRQGAHEKLFF.

The chain has TRBV2 and TRBJ1-2; D might be TRBD1 (5 bases). The CDR3 has 15 amino acids. V lost 6 bases and J lost 0, with 14 bases in between. Germline V gene sequence: CDR1 SNHLY, CDR2 FYNNEI. The CDR3 DNA reads TGTGCCAGCAGCCTCTCGGGGGTAGCTAACTATGGCTACACCTTC. It encodes CASSLSGVANYGYTF.

About this clone itself: The sample has other DNA sequences that encode this CDR3 too. CDR3 sequence (DNA): TGTGCCAGCAGCCGGACCACAGGGGACGCTTTCTTT. Translating it yields CASSRTTGDAFF. The gene calls are TRBV6-5 and TRBJ1-1; 7 bases are shared with TRBD1. The CDR3 loop spans 12 amino acids. Per germline, CDR1 MNHEY and CDR2 SVGAGI. With 6 bases clipped from V and 11 bases from J, the junction kept 9 bases outside the gene matches.

The chain recombines TRBV10-1 with TRBJ2-2, with D possibly being TRBD1 (5 bases). The CDR3 length is 14 residues. Trimming stripped 3 bases from V and 0 bases from J, with 5 bases between. CDR1 is WNHNN, CDR2 SYGVQD, per germline (reference sequence). In DNA form, the CDR3 reads TGCGCCAGCAGTGACAGGGCGAACACCGGGGAGCTGTTTTTT. Its protein is CASSDRANTGELFF.

CDR3 loop: CASGPQTNTEAFF. The CDR3 nucleotides are TGTGCTAGTGGTCCCCAGACAAACACTGAAGCTTTCTTT. The chain recombines TRBV12-5 with TRBJ1-1; D is undetermined. V was clipped by 5 bases and J by 2 bases, with 9 bases between them. Germline assignment: CDR1 LGHNT and CDR2 FRNRAP. This CDR3 has 13 amino acids.

This clone has just one count. The J gene is TRBJ2-2, the V gene TRBV6-6, with 12 bases fitting TRBD2. Germline V lookup: CDR1 MNHNY, CDR2 SVGAGI (reference sequence). The CDR3 consists of 15 residues. V shed 6 bases and J 4 bases; nucleotides not matched to a gene: 3. This chain's CDR3 is CASRTSGGRTGELFF. The CDR3 nucleotides are TGTGCCAGCAGGACTAGCGGGGGACGCACCGGGGAGCTGTTTTTT.

The rearrangement uses TRBV5-8 and TRBJ1-4; D might be TRBD1 (6 bases). Germline V gene lookup returns CDR1 SGHTS and CDR2 YDEGEE. The CDR3 contains 15 residues. The V end lost 4 bases, the J end lost 8 bases, and 18 bases lay between the germline ends. The CDR3, as DNA: TGTGCCAGCAGCGCGAGTACAGGGAAGGTGGAAAAACTGTTTTTT. Protein sequence: CASSASTGKVEKLFF.

The chain employs TRBV7-2 and TRBJ1-4; TRBD1 aligns across 7 bases. J lost 8 bases, V lost 5 bases, and 5 bases had no gene match. The CDR3 consists of 13 residues. The germline CDR1 and CDR2 sequences are SGHTA and FQGNSA. The CDR3 region has the DNA TGTGCCAGCAGCACAATCAGGGGGGAAAAACTGTTTTTT. Its translation: CASSTIRGEKLFF.

The chain recombines TRBV24-1 with TRBJ2-2; 7 positions match TRBD2. This CDR3 has 13 residues. Germline-derived CDR1 and CDR2 are KGHDR and SFDVKD. V lost 10 bases to trimming and J lost 2 bases; unmatched junction nucleotides: 3. In DNA, the CDR3 is TGTGCCACGACTAGCCCCAACACCGGGGAGCTGTTTTTT. Protein: CATTSPNTGELFF.

This clone was detected a few times. The chain uses TRBV10-3 and TRBJ2-7; no clear D gene. Trimming left V 1 base short and J 7 bases short, with 11 bases between. CDR1 is ENHRY and CDR2 is SYGVKD in the germline V gene. The CDR3 sequence is 13 residues long. DNA for the CDR3: TGTGCCATCAGTGAGTTTGGGGAATGGGAGCAGTACTTC. Its translation is CAISEFGEWEQYF.

This sequence joins TRBV6-1 and TRBJ1-5; D may be TRBD1 (5 bases). The V gene's germline CDR1 is MNHNS and CDR2 SASEGT. Trimming removed 3 bases from V and 0 bases from J, with 12 bases in between. CDR3 length: 16 amino acids. This chain's CDR3 is CASSDLGQISNQPQHF. CDR3 DNA: TGTGCCAGCAGTGATTTGGGGCAGATTAGCAATCAGCCCCAGCATTTT.

The CDR3 is CASSHNSAGANVLTF. The CDR3, as DNA: TGCGCCAGCAGCCACAACAGTGCCGGGGCCAACGTCCTGACTTTC. J is TRBJ2-6 and V is TRBV5-1; D uncertain. The CDR3 runs to 15 residues. Germline CDR1 SGHRS, CDR2 YFSETQ. V gave up 4 bases and J gave up 4 bases, with 12 bases separating them.